The 10 T cell receptor beta chains presented below share a single source sample, sequenced in a study of control samples from healthy donors and cancer patients. Profiled with immunoSEQ multiplex PCR; TCRdb holds only in-frame clones, not every one. The sample has 170,000 or so clones; approximately 94% are singletons. The sample was blood. The receptor source for this set is a woman aged 18-30 years in good health.

The genes are TRBV4-3 and TRBJ1-5; D gene uncertain. The CDR3 spans 13 residues. The V and J ends lost 1 base and 4 bases respectively, with 5 bases between them. From germline, CDR1 is LGHNA and CDR2 YSLEER. CDR3 DNA sequence: TGCGCCAGCAGCCAAGGTTGTAATCAGCCCCAGCATTTT. This gives the protein CASSQGCNQPQHF.

The V and J genes are TRBV11-2 and TRBJ2-6; no definite D call. The CDR3 runs to 14 residues. V lost 3 bases and J 4 bases, leaving 7 bases between the germline ends. Looked up from germline, CDR1 is SGHAT and CDR2 is FQNNGV. Here the CDR3 DNA reads TGTGCCAGCAGCTTTAGCAGCGGGGCCAACGTCCTGACTTTC. Its translation: CASSFSSGANVLTF.

The V gene is TRBV24-1, the J gene TRBJ2-7; 8 positions match TRBD1. CDR1 and CDR2 from the germline V gene are KGHDR and SFDVKD. V shed 4 bases, J shed 7 bases, and the junction held 11 bases outside the gene matches. The length of the CDR3 is 15 residues. CDR3 in DNA: TGTGCCACCAGTGAACATGGACAGGGTACGGGGGAGCAGTACTTC. Amino acids: CATSEHGQGTGEQYF.

This chain uses TRBV23-1 with TRBJ2-7, with 10 bases lining up with TRBD1. TRBV23-1 is an ORF for which the function is uncertain. CDR3 length: 16 amino acids. Trimming removed 4 bases from V and 0 bases from J; junction bases left unmatched: 6. The CDR3 region is CASSPPGDRGSYEQYF. The DNA of the CDR3 is TGCGCCAGCAGTCCCCCAGGGGACAGGGGCTCCTACGAGCAGTACTTC.

This clone appeared once. V usage is TRBV9 and J usage is TRBJ2-3; D not resolved. The ends were cut back, 0 bases at V and 2 bases at J, with 10 bases in the middle. CDR1 and CDR2 from the germline V gene are SGDLS and YYNGEE. The CDR3 loop spans 15 amino acids. The CDR3 bases are TGTGCCAGCAGCGTAGTTGGCCTAGTCACAGATACGCAGTATTTT. This gives the protein CASSVVGLVTDTQYF.

This chain links TRBV13 with TRBJ2-7; D is unresolved. V was trimmed by 2 bases and J by 0 bases, leaving 11 bases between them. This CDR3 is built from 15 residues. Germline values: CDR1 PRHDT, CDR2 FYEKMQ (reference sequence). CDR3 in amino acids: CASSLSGLSSYEQYF. The CDR3 DNA reads as TGTGCCAGCAGCTTATCCGGGTTAAGCTCCTACGAGCAGTACTTC.

The V and J genes are TRBV7-6 and TRBJ1-1, with unresolved D. Germline CDR1 SGHVS, CDR2 FNYEAQ. Trimming pared 2 bases from V and 0 bases from J, leaving 7 bases between. The CDR3 runs to 14 residues. DNA of the CDR3: TGTGCCAGCAGCTTAATTGAGGTGAACACTGAAGCTTTCTTT. Protein: CASSLIEVNTEAFF.

V gene TRBV11-2 combines with J gene TRBJ2-2; tentative D call: TRBD1 (5 bases). This CDR3 spans 14 amino acids. Per germline, CDR1 SGHAT and CDR2 FQNNGV. V dropped 0 bases and J dropped 4 bases, with 6 bases sitting between them. For the CDR3, the DNA is TGTGCCAGCAGCTTAGAAGGGGTCACCGGGGAGCTGTTTTTT. Protein product: CASSLEGVTGELFF.

The chain employs TRBV6-5 and TRBJ1-4; 7 bases map to TRBD1. Per germline, CDR1 MNHEY and CDR2 SVGAGI. V trimming: 6 bases; J trimming: 0 bases; junction bases outside the gene matches: 4. The CDR3 length is 15 residues. CDR3 DNA sequence: TGTGCCAGCAGATTTACAGGGGCAACTAATGAAAAACTGTTTTTT. Amino acids: CASRFTGATNEKLFF.

The chain carries TRBV5-4 and TRBJ1-1; D possibly corresponds to TRBD1 (5 bases). Per germline, CDR1 SGHNT and CDR2 YYREEE (reference sequence). The CDR3 is 16 amino acids. Deletions cut 1 base from V and 7 bases from J, with 20 bases between. For the CDR3, the DNA is TGTGCCAGCAGCTTGAACGGGGGAGGGCTCGACGTTGAAGCTTTCTTT. Translating gives CASSLNGGGLDVEAFF.